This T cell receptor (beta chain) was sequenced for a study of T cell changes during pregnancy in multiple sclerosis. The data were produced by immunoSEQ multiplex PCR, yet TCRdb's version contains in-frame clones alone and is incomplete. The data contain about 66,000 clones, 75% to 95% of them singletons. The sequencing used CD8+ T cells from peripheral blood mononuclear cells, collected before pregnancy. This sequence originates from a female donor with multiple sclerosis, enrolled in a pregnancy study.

The CDR3 bases are TGTGCCAGCAGCTTAGGGACAGGGAATAATTCACCCCTCCACTTT. This gives the protein CASSLGTGNNSPLHF. The genes are TRBV11-2 and TRBJ1-6, with 8 bases aligning to TRBD1. Germline-derived CDR1 and CDR2 are SGHAT and FQNNGV. V gave up 1 base and J gave up 5 bases; unmatched junction bases: 1. The CDR3 spans 15 residues. Looking up the rest from reference TRBV11-2 and TRBJ1-6 gives the full variable domain: EAGVAQSPRYKIIEKRQSVAFWCNPISGHATLYWYQQILGQGPKLLIQFQNNGVVDDSQLPKDRFSAERLKGVDSTLKIQPAKLEDSAVYLCASSLGTGNNSPLHFGNGTRLTVT.